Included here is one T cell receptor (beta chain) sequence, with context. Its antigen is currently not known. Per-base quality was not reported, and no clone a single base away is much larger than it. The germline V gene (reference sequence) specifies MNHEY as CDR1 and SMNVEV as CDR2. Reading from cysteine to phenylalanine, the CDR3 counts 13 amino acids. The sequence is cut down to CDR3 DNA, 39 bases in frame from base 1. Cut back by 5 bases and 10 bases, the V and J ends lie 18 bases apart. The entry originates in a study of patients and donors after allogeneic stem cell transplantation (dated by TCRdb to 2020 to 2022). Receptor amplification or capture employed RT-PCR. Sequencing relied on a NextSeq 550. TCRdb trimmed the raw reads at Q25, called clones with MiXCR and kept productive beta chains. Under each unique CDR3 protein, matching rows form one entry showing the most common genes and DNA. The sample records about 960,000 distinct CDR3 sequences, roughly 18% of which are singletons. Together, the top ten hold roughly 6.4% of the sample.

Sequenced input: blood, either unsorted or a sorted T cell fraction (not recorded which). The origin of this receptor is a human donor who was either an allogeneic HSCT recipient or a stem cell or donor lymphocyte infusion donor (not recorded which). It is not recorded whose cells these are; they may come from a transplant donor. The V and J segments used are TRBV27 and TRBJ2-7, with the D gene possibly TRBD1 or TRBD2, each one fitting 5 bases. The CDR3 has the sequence CASSPGTAFEQYF. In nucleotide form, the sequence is TGTGCCAGCAGTCCCGGGACGGCATTCGAACAGTACTTC.